The 2 T cell receptor beta chains below were found in one sample sequenced in a study of shared clonotypes between healthy human individuals. This table comes from immunoSEQ multiplex PCR, and its TCRdb copy is limited to in-frame clones, with some not included. The sample has under 2.5 million clones, approximately 90% seen once. The sample was naive CD4+ T cells from PBMCs. Subset indicated: CD45RA+ positively selected. The receptors were gathered from a man aged 18 to 29 in good health. Some clones in this sample may be carry-over from other donors' samples.

The V call is TRBV28, the J call TRBJ1-5; D is possibly TRBD1 (5 bases). CDR3 length: 14 amino acids. Germline V gives CDR1 MDHEN, CDR2 SYDVKM. V was shortened by 6 bases and J by 8 bases, with 17 bases between the two germline ends. The CDR3 DNA is TGTGCCAGCAGCTTCCGGGACGGGTGGGAGCCCCAGCATTTT. Its translation: CASSFRDGWEPQHF.

The V call is TRBV11-2, the J call TRBJ1-3, with D hard to call. Deletions cut 1 base from V and 0 bases from J, with 7 bases between. The CDR3 has 15 residues. CDR1 is SGHAT and CDR2 is FQNNGV in the germline V gene. The CDR3 protein is CASSLGPSSGNTIYF. The CDR3 DNA reads as TGTGCCAGCAGCTTAGGGCCAAGCTCTGGAAACACCATATATTTT.